The present T cell receptor beta chain was sequenced within a study of CD8 T cells in ankylosing spondylitis. About this clonotype: Antigen specificity is unknown.

The CDR3 has 17 residues. Germline V gene sequence: CDR1 LGHNA, CDR2 YNFKEQ. Trimming removed 4 bases from V and 1 base from J; junction bases left unmatched: 4. Quantitative 5'-RACE with molecular barcodes produced the TCR beta libraries. MiXCR, applied by TCRdb to the 5' RACE reads, yields one record per CDR3 protein. The top ten hold about 12% of the sample, which has around 340,000 distinct CDR3 sequences, approximately 20% seen once. Study findings and constraints: Clones that were linked to disease were CD8+ and were relatively rare in peripheral blood. Roughly eight highly homologous variants formed a TCR beta motif that appeared characteristic of ankylosing spondylitis blood.

Input material: blood, either unsorted or a sorted T cell fraction (not recorded which). The TCR sequence derives from a male donor with ankylosing spondylitis or in good health (not recorded which). The gene calls are TRBV4-2 and TRBJ2-2, with 12 bases lining up with TRBD2. CDR3 sequence reads: CASSPLAGGENTGELFF. In DNA form, the CDR3 reads TGTGCCAGCAGCCCCCTAGCGGGGGGGGAGAACACCGGGGAGCTGTTTTTT.